The next 5 T cell receptor beta chains were all read from a single sample in a study of blood T cell repertoires in COVID-19. Only in-frame clones appear in the TCRdb table, and some are missing; sequencing was by immunoSEQ multiplex PCR. Of about 240,000 clones in the sample, 82% were seen once. Sequences were obtained from peripheral blood. The receptors originated from a woman aged 60 to 75 with active or convalescent COVID-19.

V usage is TRBV19 and J usage is TRBJ1-2, with TRBD1 matching 8 bases. V lost 3 bases to trimming and J lost 8 bases; unmatched junction nucleotides: 11. Germline CDR1 reads LNHDA; CDR2 reads SQIVND (reference sequence). The CDR3 covers 15 residues. CDR3 sequence: CASSILTQGAAGYTF. CDR3 sequence (DNA): TGTGCCAGTAGTATCCTAACGCAGGGGGCGGCCGGCTACACCTTC.

The chain recombines TRBV4-1 with TRBJ1-4; TRBD1 aligns across 8 bases. With V trimmed by 3 bases and J by 6 bases, 0 bases remained unmatched. This CDR3 spans 13 amino acids. Germline CDR1 reads MGHRA; CDR2 reads YSYEKL. CDR3 sequence: CASSQDRDEKLFF. The CDR3 DNA follows: TGCGCCAGCAGCCAGGACAGGGATGAAAAACTGTTTTTT.

For this clone: The same CDR3 can be traced to other DNA sequences in this sample. The chain uses TRBV6-5 and TRBJ2-2; the match to TRBD2 covers 7 bases. J lost 3 bases, V lost 0 bases, and 4 bases had no gene match. The CDR3 is 16 residues long. Germline assignment: CDR1 MNHEY and CDR2 SVGAGI. CDR3 sequence (DNA): TGTGCCAGCAGTTACTCGGGAGGGGCGGACACCGGGGAGCTGTTTTTT. Translated, it gives CASSYSGGADTGELFF.

This chain uses TRBV27 with TRBJ1-2, with TRBD1 matching over 9 bases. The V segment lost 4 bases and the J segment 3 bases; nucleotides outside the gene matches: 3. The CDR3 has 14 residues. Looked up from germline, CDR1 is MNHEY and CDR2 is SMNVEV (reference sequence). The CDR3 DNA reads as TGTGCCAGCAGTTCACAGGGGGCGGACTATGGCTACACCTTC. As protein: CASSSQGADYGYTF.

V usage is TRBV4-1 and J usage is TRBJ2-5; perhaps TRBD1 as D (7 bases). CDR3 length: 16 amino acids. Germline CDR1 is MGHRA and CDR2 is YSYEKL. Between the trimmed V and J ends, which lost 2 bases and 5 bases, there was a span of 18 bases. CDR3 sequence reads: CASSQLGGGPGETQYF. The CDR3 region has the DNA TGCGCCAGCAGCCAACTAGGAGGGGGCCCCGGGGAGACCCAGTACTTC.